One TCR beta chain is described in this entry. It has no known antigen specificity. Base qualities are missing; no much larger clone stands one base away. This record comes from a study of blood T cell repertoires in COVID-19 (dated by TCRdb to between 2020 and 2021). For the study in its entirety: The collaborator samples originated in the United States, Italy and Spain and spanned the acute and convalescent phases of COVID-19. The prospective study material was composed of cDNA or gDNA derived from T cells, B-cell-depleted T cells, or PBMCs. Subjects who had been exposed to COVID-19, were actively infected with it, or had recovered from it provided the deeply sampled blood TCRbeta repertoires that made up the dataset. The repertoires were released in a freely available public database meant as a resource for research on the immune response to SARS-CoV-2. The samples were drawn from the first 160 participants of the ongoing ImmuneRACE study and from some 1,300 subjects provided by 6 global collaborators. The sample metadata nearly always contained a de-identified subject ID, COVID-19 status, age in years and sex. Where available, HLA class I and class II types were taken from metadata supplied by the sample provider and were not determined by assay-based typing.

The immunoSEQ Assay, a bias-controlled multiplex PCR, was used to amplify TCRbeta CDR3 regions from genomic DNA. Per the original workflow: The number of nucleated cells in each sample was estimated by amplification of reference gene primers within the assay. To quantify the absolute abundance of each unique TCRbeta CDR3 rearrangement, sequence reads were collapsed and filtered. Productive Simpson clonality was computed per sample as the square root of Simpson's diversity index over productive rearrangements. TCRdb holds this immuneACCESS table with in-frame rearrangements only. Some clones are missing; in checked studies, unresolved V genes explain under half, and the rest has no known cause. The D gene and trimming were derived from the DNA, and the V and J assignments and clone size from that table. A total of approximately 81,000 clones appear in this sample, roughly 82% of them only once. The ten most abundant clones make up approximately 7.3% of the sample.

At the junction V is shortened by 0 bases and J by 7 bases, with 12 bases in between. The cysteine opens and the phenylalanine closes a CDR3 of 15 amino acids. This entry keeps only the CDR3 DNA: 45 bases, framed from base 1. Reading the germline V gene gives CDR1 MNHEY and CDR2 SVGAGI. Whole blood was collected in K2EDTA tubes by collaborating institutions according to the institutions' own protocols. For TCRbeta analysis, collaborator samples were shipped as frozen whole blood, as isolated PBMCs, or as DNA extracted from either sample type. Overall results and qualifications from the work: Clinical and demographic metadata were provided uncurated, with the amount varying by source and participant.

This clonotype was obtained from a human donor in a cohort sampled during active COVID-19. The sample was peripheral blood. The rearrangement combines TRBV6-5 with TRBJ1-4, with the D gene call left open. The CDR3 reads as follows: CASSYSGSDSEKLFF. In nucleotide form, the sequence is TGTGCCAGCAGTTACTCTGGCTCAGACTCTGAAAAACTGTTTTTT.